A selection of T cell receptor beta chains follows, all from one sample in a study of identical twins. TCRdb independently ran MiXCR on the 5' RACE reads; one entry per CDR3 protein. Among 1.5 million to 2 million distinct CDR3 sequences listed, about 32% were seen once. Sequencing used cord blood. The receptors come from a newborn girl in good health. CDR3s include the opening cysteine and the closing phenylalanine or tryptophan. Expanded clones get a size class; other rows say once, few or many, or leave the size out.

V gene: TRBV6-1
J gene: TRBJ2-3
clone size: few
CDR3 protein: CASIAAYTDTQYF

V gene: TRBV7-9
J gene: TRBJ2-1
clone size: .
CDR3 protein: CASSRARGTSNEQFF

V gene: TRBV20-1
J gene: TRBJ2-7
clone size: .
CDR3 protein: CSARWDYYEQYF

V gene: TRBV28
J gene: TRBJ1-6
clone size: few
CDR3 protein: CASSLWDRGYNSPLHF

V gene: TRBV5-1
J gene: TRBJ2-5
clone size: .
CDR3 protein: CASSLKASGLRHQETQYF

V gene: TRBV12-3/TRBV12-4
J gene: TRBJ1-4
clone size: few
CDR3 protein: CASSPQGFYEKLFF

V gene: TRBV3-1
J gene: TRBJ1-6
clone size: .
CDR3 protein: CASSQDPIRQGVVSPLHF

V gene: TRBV25-1
J gene: TRBJ1-4
clone size: few
CDR3 protein: CASRERGGGGKLFF

V gene: TRBV6-5
J gene: TRBJ2-3
clone size: once
CDR3 protein: CASSYGGIATDTQYF

V gene: TRBV6-1
J gene: TRBJ1-5
clone size: .
CDR3 protein: CASSETRINQPQHF

V gene: TRBV5-1
J gene: TRBJ2-6
clone size: few
CDR3 protein: CASSLEGRLSSGANVLTF

V gene: TRBV6-6
J gene: TRBJ2-5
clone size: few
CDR3 protein: CASSYPTSGRGETQYF

V gene: TRBV27
J gene: TRBJ2-4
clone size: few
CDR3 protein: CASSPTGTVDIQYF

V gene: TRBV6-6
J gene: TRBJ2-3
clone size: .
CDR3 protein: CAGSYSIAGVSDTQYF

V gene: TRBV12-3/TRBV12-4
J gene: TRBJ2-7
clone size: many
CDR3 protein: CASSLARGYEQYF

V gene: TRBV27
J gene: TRBJ2-7
clone size: few
CDR3 protein: CASSFGTSGRAYEQYF

V gene: TRBV28
J gene: TRBJ2-3
clone size: few
CDR3 protein: CASTHPLGAGGVSTDTQYF

V gene: TRBV7-9
J gene: TRBJ2-5
clone size: .
CDR3 protein: CASGTSGDNEQYF

V gene: TRBV20-1
J gene: TRBJ1-3
clone size: .
CDR3 protein: CSAQGSGNTIYF

V gene: TRBV7-8
J gene: TRBJ2-3
clone size: .
CDR3 protein: CASSSSRGLSTGTQYF

V gene: TRBV29-1
J gene: TRBJ1-5
clone size: few
CDR3 protein: CSVSGTGPSYSNQPQHF

V gene: TRBV14
J gene: TRBJ2-1
clone size: .
CDR3 protein: CASSVPGTSGSNERFF

V gene: TRBV20-1
J gene: TRBJ1-5
clone size: few
CDR3 protein: CSARQRGGQWNQPQHF

V gene: TRBV30
J gene: TRBJ1-5
clone size: once
CDR3 protein: CAWSGGTGGNQPQHF

V gene: TRBV29-1
J gene: TRBJ1-2
clone size: many
CDR3 protein: CSAAVTGLYGYTF

V gene: TRBV28
J gene: TRBJ1-1
clone size: .
CDR3 protein: CASSFGPPGGTEAFF

V gene: TRBV14
J gene: TRBJ2-4
clone size: few
CDR3 protein: CASSKAGTLNIQYF

V gene: TRBV6-5
J gene: TRBJ1-2
clone size: .
CDR3 protein: CASSYSWTSDREGNYGYTF

V gene: TRBV20-1
J gene: TRBJ2-5
clone size: .
CDR3 protein: CSARTQQETQYF

V gene: TRBV4-1
J gene: TRBJ2-3
clone size: .
CDR3 protein: CASSQERGSFSTDTQYF

V gene: TRBV4-1
J gene: TRBJ2-3
clone size: .
CDR3 protein: CASSLTGTRGPTDTQYF

V gene: TRBV6-1
J gene: TRBJ1-6
clone size: .
CDR3 protein: CASSEAPLRPLHF

V gene: TRBV27
J gene: TRBJ2-7
clone size: .
CDR3 protein: CASSLHGLPDPYEQYF

V gene: TRBV4-2
J gene: TRBJ1-2
clone size: few
CDR3 protein: CASSPLARPGRNYGYTF

V gene: TRBV2
J gene: TRBJ1-2
clone size: few
CDR3 protein: CASSTEGNYGYTF

V gene: TRBV2
J gene: TRBJ2-7
clone size: once
CDR3 protein: CAGSEEGYEQYF

V gene: TRBV5-1
J gene: .
clone size: few
CDR3 protein: CASSVGLAYSYNEQYF

V gene: TRBV6-5
J gene: TRBJ2-6
clone size: few
CDR3 protein: CASSYSHAGDSGANVLTF

V gene: TRBV9
J gene: TRBJ2-4
clone size: .
CDR3 protein: CASSATGNLAKNIQYF

V gene: TRBV6-1
J gene: .
clone size: .
CDR3 protein: CASSEEGVSYNEQYF

V gene: TRBV18
J gene: TRBJ2-1
clone size: few
CDR3 protein: CASSPNPGLAIPYNEQFF

V gene: TRBV7-2
J gene: TRBJ2-2
clone size: few
CDR3 protein: CASSLAGGENKLFF

V gene: TRBV29-1
J gene: TRBJ2-5
clone size: many
CDR3 protein: CSSKQGETQYF

V gene: TRBV11-2
J gene: TRBJ2-7
clone size: .
CDR3 protein: CASSLQLGLTYEQYF

V gene: TRBV28
J gene: TRBJ2-5
clone size: .
CDR3 protein: CASSPAGANHLETQYF

V gene: TRBV27
J gene: TRBJ1-1
clone size: few
CDR3 protein: CASSKPTGGNTEAFF

V gene: TRBV29-1
J gene: TRBJ2-7
clone size: once
CDR3 protein: CSVESGTGTYNEQYF

V gene: TRBV29-1
J gene: TRBJ2-5
clone size: many
CDR3 protein: CSVEADPSGTQYF

V gene: TRBV5-1
J gene: TRBJ2-1
clone size: many
CDR3 protein: CASSLGPGLASYNEQFF

V gene: TRBV20-1
J gene: TRBJ2-1
clone size: .
CDR3 protein: CSAGELAYEQFF

V gene: TRBV5-1
J gene: TRBJ1-1
clone size: .
CDR3 protein: CASSFYPGTGSANTEAFF

V gene: TRBV6-1
J gene: TRBJ1-2
clone size: .
CDR3 protein: CVSSDGGSNYGYTF

V gene: TRBV7-9
J gene: TRBJ1-1
clone size: .
CDR3 protein: CASSLGPQGESEAFF

V gene: TRBV6-2/TRBV6-3
J gene: TRBJ2-5
clone size: .
CDR3 protein: CASSSPHSDQETQYF

V gene: TRBV19
J gene: TRBJ2-1
clone size: .
CDR3 protein: CASSMGGYNEQFF

V gene: TRBV25-1
J gene: TRBJ1-1
clone size: few
CDR3 protein: CASSGGPYEAFF

V gene: TRBV20-1
J gene: TRBJ2-7
clone size: few
CDR3 protein: CSARARGAGDFYEQYF

V gene: TRBV11-2
J gene: .
clone size: .
CDR3 protein: CASSIRTSDEQYF